Shown below are 26 T cell receptor beta chains from a single sample sequenced in a study of T-cell memory formation after mild COVID-19. Via MiXCR, TCRdb re-called the 5' RACE reads, giving one row per CDR3 protein. The sample lists under 550,000 distinct CDR3 sequences; around a sixth were seen once. Sequencing used PBMCs or a T cell subset sorted from them (not recorded which). These receptor sequences come from an adult woman who had mild COVID-19 (a few samples of this study predate the infection). Cell type and time point are not known.

This clonotype was observed at least ten times. The rearrangement uses TRBV4-2 and TRBJ1-5, with 10 bases aligning to TRBD1. The germline CDR1 and CDR2 sequences are LGHNA and YNFKEQ. The CDR3 has 15 residues. V lost 1 base and J lost 8; bases outside the gene matches: 5. The CDR3 loop reads CASSQGQGASEPQHF. CDR3 bases: TGTGCCAGCAGCCAAGGACAGGGGGCGAGTGAGCCCCAGCATTTT.

The V gene is TRBV6-4, the J gene TRBJ2-7; TRBD2 agrees at 13 bases. The CDR3 sequence is 15 residues long. CDR1 and CDR2 from the germline V gene are MRHNA and SNTAGT. The J segment lost 4 bases and the V segment lost 6 bases, leaving 6 bases of the junction unmatched. CDR3 protein: CASRPLAGGRYEQYF. The CDR3 nucleotides read TGTGCCAGCAGGCCACTAGCGGGGGGGCGGTACGAGCAGTACTTC.

Regarding this clonotype: The junction departs from germline at one end; a sequencing error may be responsible. The V and J genes are TRBV7-7 and TRBJ2-3; 9 positions agree with TRBD1. Germline loops: CDR1 SSHAT, CDR2 FNYEAQ (reference sequence). The CDR3 is made up of 15 amino acids. The CDR3 loop reads CASSTGQGFSDTQYF. DNA for the CDR3: TGTGCTAGCAGCACGGGACAGGGTTTCTCAGATACGCAGTATTTT.

This clonotype was counted many times. The chain joins TRBV12-3 or TRBV12-4 to TRBJ2-2; 7 nucleotides match TRBD2. This CDR3 comprises 15 residues. V shed 7 bases and J 5 bases; nucleotides not matched to a gene: 10. In nucleotides, the CDR3 is TGTGCCAGCAACTTGCGGAGGGGAGGGACCGGGGAGCTGTTTTTT. As protein: CASNLRRGGTGELFF.

This clonotype was found a few times. The chain is built from TRBV5-1 and TRBJ2-1, with 8 bases lining up with TRBD1. Germline-derived CDR1 and CDR2 are SGHRS and YFSETQ. The junction had 6 bases not matched to a gene; V was cut back by 0 bases and J by 4 bases. CDR3 length: 16 amino acids. Here the CDR3 DNA reads TGCGCCAGCAGCTTGGCCCAGGGGGCGGCTTACAATGAGCAGTTCTTC. Its translation: CASSLAQGAAYNEQFF.

The gene calls are TRBV24-1 and TRBJ1-5, with TRBD1 matching over 10 bases. The CDR3 runs 12 residues. Germline-derived CDR1 and CDR2 are KGHDR and SFDVKD. J lost 6 bases, V lost 12 bases, and 4 bases had no gene match. The CDR3 loop is CAARDRGQPQHF. The CDR3 DNA follows: TGTGCCGCCCGGGACAGGGGTCAGCCCCAGCATTTT.

The chain combines TRBV12-3 or TRBV12-4 with TRBJ1-5; TRBD1 matches 8 bases. V was pared by 11 bases and J by 0 bases, with 6 bases of the junction left unmatched. The CDR3 totals 14 residues. The CDR3 nucleotides read TGTGCCTCGGACAGGGAAGGTAGCAATCAGCCCCAGCATTTT. Its protein product is CASDREGSNQPQHF.

This clonotype occurred a few times. The rearrangement joins TRBV2 to TRBJ2-3; the D is unclear. The CDR3 extends over 13 amino acids. V was clipped by 3 bases and J by 4 bases, with 8 bases between them. The germline V gene has CDR1 SNHLY and CDR2 FYNNEI. CDR3 coding DNA: TGTGCCAGCAGTGATGACAACTCAGATACGCAGTATTTT. This sequence encodes CASSDDNSDTQYF.

This chain joins TRBV29-1 and TRBJ2-1; 8 bases match TRBD2. The CDR3 runs 12 residues. Looked up from germline, CDR1 is SQVTM and CDR2 is ANQGSEA. J lost 12 bases, V lost 4 bases, and 8 bases had no gene match. The chain's CDR3 is CSVAPREGLQFF. The CDR3 DNA is TGCAGCGTTGCCCCCCGGGAGGGACTGCAGTTCTTC.

This clonotype showed up many times. The V call is TRBV9, the J call TRBJ1-2; D possibly corresponds to TRBD1 (6 bases). The CDR3 has 14 residues. The V gene lost 3 bases and the J gene lost 7 bases, with 16 bases spanning the gap. CDR1 and CDR2 from the germline V gene are SGDLS and YYNGEE. Written as DNA, the CDR3 is TGTGCCAGCAGCGGATCGGCAGGGGAGGGTGGCTACACCTTC. This gives the protein CASSGSAGEGGYTF.

This clonotype came up a few times. This sequence joins TRBV7-9 and TRBJ2-2, with 11 positions matching TRBD2. V lost 4 bases, J lost 2 bases, and 6 bases stayed unmatched. CDR1 SEHNR and CDR2 FQNEAQ come from the germline V gene (reference sequence). The CDR3 loop spans 17 amino acids. The CDR3 is CASSSYSGRANTGELFF. The CDR3, as DNA: TGTGCCAGCAGCTCCTATAGCGGGAGGGCCAACACCGGGGAGCTGTTTTTT.

This clonotype has more than one count but fewer than ten. Mismatch with germline at one junction end may stem from a read error. The chain carries TRBV5-1 and TRBJ2-3; 7 bases match TRBD2. This CDR3 has 15 residues. CDR1 SGHRS and CDR2 YFSETQ come from the germline V gene. The CDR3 sequence is CASSTNGGLLDMQYF. DNA for the CDR3: TGCGCCAGCAGCACCAACGGGGGGTTGTTGGATATGCAGTATTTT.

J is TRBJ2-4 and V is TRBV6-6; weak D call: TRBD1 (7 bases). The germline CDR1 and CDR2 sequences are MNHNY and SVGAGI (reference sequence). CDR3 length: 17 residues. V lost 0 bases to trimming and J lost 8 bases, with 20 bases between them. CDR3 protein: CASSYSRLGGAADIQYF. In nucleotides, the CDR3 is TGTGCCAGCAGTTACTCGCGACTAGGGGGCGCGGCGGACATTCAGTACTTC.

This clonotype occurred a few times. This chain joins TRBV9 and TRBJ1-2; perhaps TRBD1 as D (5 bases). The CDR3 contains 14 residues. Germline lookup yields CDR1 SGDLS and CDR2 YYNGEE. The V end lost 4 bases, the J end lost 4 bases, and 14 bases lay between the germline ends. This CDR3 reads CASSSSGTTYGYTF. The DNA for the CDR3 is TGTGCCAGCAGCTCCTCCGGGACGACCTATGGCTACACCTTC. Based on the CDR3 plus reference TRBV9 and TRBJ1-2, the full variable domain is DSGVTQTPKHLITATGQRVTLRCSPRSGDLSVYWYQQSLDQGLQFLIQYYNGEERAKGNILERFSAQQFPDLHSELNLSSLELGDSALYFCASSSSGTTYGYTFGSGTRLTVV.

This clonotype was counted only a few times. The chain is built from TRBV7-8 and TRBJ2-3; D gene unclear. Trimming pared 0 bases from V and 3 bases from J, leaving 10 bases between. Germline V CDR1 and CDR2: SGHVS, FQNEAQ. The CDR3 length is 15 residues. DNA of the CDR3: TGTGCCAGCAGCTTAGCGGGGTGGTCGACAGATACGCAGTATTTT. Encoded protein: CASSLAGWSTDTQYF. The whole variable domain, filled in from reference TRBV7-8 and TRBJ2-3, reads GAGVSQSPRYKVAKRGQDVALRCDPISGHVSLFWYQQALGQGPEFLTYFQNEAQLDKSGLPSDRFFAERPEGSVSTLKIQRTQQEDSAVYLCASSLAGWSTDTQYFGPGTRLTVL.

This chain uses TRBV5-1 with TRBJ2-3; the match to TRBD2 covers 10 bases. Germline CDR1 is SGHRS and CDR2 is YFSETQ. V was pared by 5 bases and J by 0 bases, with 6 bases of the junction left unmatched. The CDR3 has 16 residues. This CDR3 is CASRQLAGISTDTQYF. The CDR3 bases are TGCGCCAGCAGGCAACTAGCGGGAATTAGCACAGATACGCAGTATTTT.

This clonotype was observed many times. The chain combines TRBV5-1 with TRBJ2-7; TRBD2 might be the D (7 bases). V was trimmed by 5 bases and J by 5 bases, leaving 14 bases between them. This CDR3 is built from 13 residues. CDR1 is SGHRS, CDR2 YFSETQ, per germline. The CDR3 DNA reads as TGCGCCAGCAGAGGGGGGGAGCGCCACGAGCAGTACTTC. Translated, it gives CASRGGERHEQYF.

This clonotype was counted a few times. The chain has TRBV4-3 and TRBJ1-5, with a tentative D call TRBD1 (6 bases). The CDR3 has 15 amino acids. Germline V CDR1 and CDR2: LGHNA, YSLEER. Trimming left V 0 bases short and J 7 bases short, with 13 bases between. CDR3 amino acids: CASSQDGRGYQPQHF. The CDR3 nucleotides read TGCGCCAGCAGCCAAGATGGCAGGGGTTACCAGCCCCAGCATTTT.

This clonotype has at least ten counts. This chain links TRBV5-1 with TRBJ2-2; a weak D match, TRBD1 (5 bases). Looked up from germline, CDR1 is SGHRS and CDR2 is YFSETQ. This CDR3 has 17 residues. Trimming stripped 2 bases from V and 3 bases from J, with 17 bases between. CDR3 amino acids: CASSFGALKSDTGELFF. As DNA, the CDR3 is TGCGCCAGCAGCTTTGGGGCGCTGAAGTCGGACACCGGGGAGCTGTTTTTT. The whole variable domain, remainder taken from reference TRBV5-1 and TRBJ2-2, is KAGVTQTPRYLIKTRGQQVTLSCSPISGHRSVSWYQQTPGQGLQFLFEYFSETQRNKGNFPGRFSGRQFSNSRSEMNVSTLELGDSALYLCASSFGALKSDTGELFFGEGSRLTVL.

This clonotype has a handful of counts. The chain joins TRBV5-1 to TRBJ2-2; no clear D gene. CDR3 length: 17 residues. V was cut by 4 bases and J by 2 bases, with 18 bases left in between. Germline assignment: CDR1 SGHRS and CDR2 YFSETQ. CDR3 residues: CASSHPLGPKNTGELFF. Here the CDR3 DNA reads TGCGCCAGCAGCCACCCTCTGGGCCCTAAAAACACCGGGGAGCTGTTTTTT.

The chain uses TRBV10-3 and TRBJ2-3; D may correspond to TRBD1 or TRBD2 (6 bases each). V was shortened by 6 bases and J by 6 bases, with 19 bases between the two germline ends. The germline gives CDR1 ENHRY, CDR2 SYGVKD. This CDR3 region has 15 residues. The CDR3 loop reads CAIRNSGEGVDTQYF. For the CDR3, the DNA is TGTGCCATCAGAAACTCGGGAGAGGGGGTGGATACGCAGTATTTT.

This chain uses TRBV25-1 with TRBJ1-1, with no clear D. CDR1 is MGHDK, CDR2 SYGVNS, per germline. The CDR3 sequence is 14 residues long. Trimming took off 4 bases at V and 4 bases at J, with 13 bases between the two ends. The CDR3 protein is CASSVDLWGTEAFF. The CDR3 DNA is TGTGCCAGCAGTGTAGATCTTTGGGGCACTGAAGCTTTCTTT.

This chain connects TRBV6-1 to TRBJ2-1, with D maybe TRBD2 (6 bases). Germline lookup yields CDR1 MNHNS and CDR2 SASEGT. Trimming cost V 8 bases and J 14 bases, with 25 bases left between them. The CDR3 runs 14 residues. The CDR3 nucleotides read TGTGCCAGCCCGAAGCCTCTCACGGGGGAGCTTAAGTTCTTC. Protein: CASPKPLTGELKFF.

This clonotype was detected only a few times. The gene calls are TRBV24-1 and TRBJ2-2, with a tentative D call TRBD1 (6 bases). CDR3 length: 15 amino acids. Trimming removed 6 bases at V and 4 bases at J, with 14 bases between. Germline V gives CDR1 KGHDR, CDR2 SFDVKD. CDR3: CATSLQGPSTGELFF. In DNA, the CDR3 is TGTGCCACCAGTCTCCAGGGGCCTAGCACCGGGGAGCTGTTTTTT.

The V call is TRBV6-2 or TRBV6-3, the J call TRBJ1-1, with a possible D match to TRBD1 (5 bases). Trimming cost V 8 bases and J 1 base, with 17 bases left between them. The germline gives CDR1 MNHEY, CDR2 SVGEGT. The CDR3 runs to 15 residues. In DNA, the CDR3 is TGTGCCAGCGGTCCCCCGGGACCGAGGAACACTGAAGCTTTCTTT. It yields the protein CASGPPGPRNTEAFF.

This clonotype was observed a handful of times. The CDR3 coding sequence is TGTGCCAGCAGTGGGCGGGAAGGGGGCAACACTGAAGCTTTCTTT. Its protein product is CASSGREGGNTEAFF. The chain is built from TRBV6-5 and TRBJ1-1, with TRBD1 matching over 7 bases. Trimming at V came to 5 bases and at J to 2 bases, leaving 8 bases not matched to a gene. Germline CDR1 is MNHEY and CDR2 is SVGAGI. This CDR3 is 15 amino acids long.